This is a list of T cell receptor beta chains from one sample in a study of shared clonotypes between healthy human individuals. This table comes from immunoSEQ multiplex PCR, and its TCRdb copy is limited to in-frame clones, with some not included. This table has roughly 2.1 million clones, roughly 91% appearing once. Material for sequencing was naive CD8+ T cells from PBMCs. These receptors were obtained from a man aged 18 to 29 in good health. Some clones in this sample may be carry-over from other donors' samples. Both conserved end residues are part of each CDR3. Fields, in order: D gene, J gene, V gene, clone size, CDR3 protein, CDR3 DNA. A D gene is named only where the DNA matches it firmly. Clone size is given for some rows only: seen once, a few or many times, or a class if the clone is expanded.

>-|TRBJ1-4|TRBV4-3|once
CASSRLYDSHSEKLFF
TGCGCCAGCAGCCGACTCTATGATAGTCATAGTGAAAAACTGTTTTTT
>-|TRBJ2-1|TRBV11-2|-
CASDGDTLNEQFF
TGTGCCAGCGATGGAGACACTCTCAATGAGCAGTTCTTC
>-|TRBJ1-2|TRBV28|-
CASSLWGSDYGYTF
TGTGCCAGCAGTCTATGGGGGTCTGACTATGGCTACACCTTC
>-|TRBJ1-2|TRBV30|-
CAWSEVGYTF
TGTGCCTGGAGCGAAGTTGGCTACACCTTC
>-|TRBJ2-3|TRBV6-5|-
CASSYSGDFTDTQYF
TGTGCCAGCAGTTACTCAGGGGACTTCACAGATACGCAGTATTTT
>-|TRBJ2-2|TRBV5-1|-
CASTHTGGTNTGELFF
TGCGCCAGCACCCACACCGGGGGCACGAACACCGGGGAGCTGTTTTTT
>TRBD2|TRBJ2-1|TRBV28|-
CASSSYSGSVNEQFF
TGTGCCAGCAGTTCCTATAGCGGGAGCGTGAATGAGCAGTTCTTC
>TRBD2|TRBJ2-5|TRBV15|once
CATSTGLAGVMETQYF
TGTGCCACCAGCACGGGACTAGCGGGAGTTATGGAGACCCAGTACTTC
>-|TRBJ1-1|TRBV5-1|-
CASSLRKPGADEAFF
TGCGCCAGCAGCTTGCGGAAGCCAGGGGCGGATGAAGCTTTCTTT
>TRBD2|TRBJ2-2|TRBV7-9|-
CASSPLGLAGSTGELFF
TGTGCCAGCAGCCCGCTCGGACTAGCGGGTTCTACCGGGGAGCTGTTTTTT
>-|TRBJ2-1|TRBV30|once
CAWSGGRGTQFF
TGTGCCTGGAGTGGGGGTCGGGGTACCCAGTTCTTC
>TRBD2|TRBJ2-2|TRBV9|-
CASSVATSGRGAGELFF
TGTGCCAGCAGCGTAGCTACTAGCGGGAGGGGAGCCGGGGAGCTGTTTTTT
>-|TRBJ2-1|TRBV4-3|-
CASSPRRVSNEQFF
TGCGCCAGCAGCCCCCGAAGAGTCAGCAATGAGCAGTTCTTC
>-|TRBJ1-4|TRBV27|-
CASSFRVEEKLFF
TGTGCCAGCAGTTTCAGGGTTGAAGAAAAACTGTTTTTT
>-|TRBJ1-2|TRBV15|-
CATSIRGYGYTF
TGTGCCACCAGCATAAGGGGCTATGGCTACACCTTC
>-|TRBJ2-3|TRBV9|once
CASSGGVGLTDTQYF
TGTGCCAGCAGCGGAGGGGTTGGGTTGACAGATACGCAGTATTTT
>-|TRBJ1-1|TRBV19|-
CASKDGTEDTEAFF
TGTGCCAGTAAAGATGGGACGGAAGACACTGAAGCTTTCTTT
>TRBD1|TRBJ1-2|TRBV27|-
CASSPHTDRGDGYTF
TGTGCCAGCAGTCCGCACACGGACAGGGGAGATGGCTACACCTTC
>-|TRBJ1-3|TRBV2|-
CASSEFGNTIYF
TGTGCCAGCAGTGAATTTGGAAACACCATATATTTT
>TRBD2|TRBJ2-3|TRBV19|-
CASSMGLAGGTISTDTQYF
TGTGCCAGTAGTATGGGACTAGCGGGGGGTACCATCAGCACAGATACGCAGTATTTT
>-|TRBJ2-7|TRBV5-4|once
CASSFHPETYEQYF
TGTGCCAGCAGCTTTCACCCAGAAACCTACGAGCAGTACTTC
>-|TRBJ2-5|TRBV15|-
CATSSTLGLGSETQYF
TGTGCCACCAGCTCAACGTTGGGGCTGGGATCTGAGACCCAGTACTTC
>-|TRBJ1-4|TRBV5-8|-
CASSFDGTTNEKLFF
TGTGCCAGCAGCTTCGACGGAACAACTAATGAAAAACTGTTTTTT
>-|TRBJ2-1|TRBV5-4|-
CASTLGTVSYNEQFF
TGTGCCAGCACCCTAGGGACGGTTTCCTACAATGAGCAGTTCTTC
>-|TRBJ2-5|TRBV29-1|-
CSVIWREQYF
TGCAGCGTTATTTGGAGGGAGCAGTACTTC
>TRBD1|TRBJ2-3|TRBV27|once
CASSSGQGGTTDTQYF
TGTGCCAGCAGTTCCGGACAGGGGGGGACCACAGATACGCAGTATTTT